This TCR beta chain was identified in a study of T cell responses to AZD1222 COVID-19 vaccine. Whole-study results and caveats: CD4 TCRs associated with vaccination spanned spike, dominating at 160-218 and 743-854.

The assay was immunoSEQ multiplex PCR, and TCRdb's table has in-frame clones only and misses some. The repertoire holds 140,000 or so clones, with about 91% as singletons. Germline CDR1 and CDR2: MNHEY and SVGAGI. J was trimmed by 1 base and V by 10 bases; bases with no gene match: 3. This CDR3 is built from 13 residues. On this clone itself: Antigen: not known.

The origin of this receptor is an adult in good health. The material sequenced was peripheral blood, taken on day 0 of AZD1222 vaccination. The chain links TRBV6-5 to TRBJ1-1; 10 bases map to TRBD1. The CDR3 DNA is TGTGCCAACCGACAGGGGGCGAACACTGAAGCTTTCTTT. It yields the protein CANRQGANTEAFF.